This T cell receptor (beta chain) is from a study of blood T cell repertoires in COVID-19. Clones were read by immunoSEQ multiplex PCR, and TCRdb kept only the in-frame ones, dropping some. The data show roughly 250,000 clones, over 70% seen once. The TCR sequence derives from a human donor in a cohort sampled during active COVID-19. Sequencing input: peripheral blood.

For the CDR3, the DNA is TGTGCCAGCAGCTTGGGACTCACAGATACGCAGTATTTT. Its translation: CASSLGLTDTQYF. V gene TRBV3-1 (or the pseudogene TRBV3-2) combines with J gene TRBJ2-3; D perhaps matches TRBD2 (6 bases). The germline V and J ends were trimmed by 5 bases and 2 bases, with 8 bases remaining between them. This CDR3 is built from 13 residues. Germline-derived CDR1 and CDR2 are LGHDT and YNNKEL (reference sequence).